This T cell receptor (beta chain) was profiled in a study of breast tumors, draining lymph nodes, adjacent tissues (dated by TCRdb to about 2016). For the wider study: In breast cancer patients, the study compared the TCR beta repertoires of tumor, adjacent nontumor tissue and axillary lymph nodes. The study was designed to assess the relationships and possible T-cell exchange between tumor, surrounding tissue and draining lymph node repertoires in human breast cancer.

A word on this clonotype: The clone's antigen remains unknown. Within one base of it there is no much larger clone, and no base qualities were kept.

The germline V gene gives CDR1 as SGDLS and CDR2 as YYNGEE. Including cysteine and phenylalanine, the CDR3 has 15 amino acids. The kept DNA is CDR3 alone, 45 bases in frame from the first base. V lost 0 bases and J lost 2 bases, and the count of bases not matched to a germline gene is 3. Overall study results and their limits: The similarity between tumor and nontumor tissue repertoires was significantly greater in luminal-like breast cancer than in basal-like breast cancer. The data were considered consistent with most tumor T cells being derived from the lymph node and subsequently expanding within tumor tissue. Tumor T-cell repertoires showed less diversity than lymph node repertoires and more diversity than nontumor tissue repertoires, and tumor T-cell repertoires showed preferential V and J gene usage. The conclusion that tumor T cells originate in lymph nodes was framed as consistent with a hypothesis rather than directly demonstrated.

The listed sequencing device is Illumina HiSeq 2000. Multiplex PCR amplification was used to generate the TCR beta chain libraries. The amplified TCR beta chain products were analyzed by high-throughput sequencing. TCRdb reanalyzed the raw reads on its own, using fastp at Q25 for trimming and MiXCR for clone calling, and kept in-frame beta chains. Every distinct CDR3 protein forms one entry, paired with its most common genes and DNA. Present in this sample are about 140,000 distinct CDR3 sequences, less than 35% of which were seen just once. The leading ten clones occupy around 2.3% of the sample. The lymph node samples were taken from the axillary draining lymph nodes of breast cancer patients.

The sample comprised axillary lymph node tissue. This receptor was obtained from a female donor with breast cancer. Some clones in this sample may be carry-over from other donors' samples. This receptor chain uses TRBV9 and TRBJ2-3, with TRBD2 identical over 7 junction bases. The CDR3 reads as follows: CASSVGGGDTDTQYF. The nucleotide sequence is given as TGTGCCAGCAGCGTAGGGGGAGGGGACACAGATACGCAGTATTTT. With the portions outside the CDR3 filled from the reference TRBV9 and TRBJ2-3 genes, the complete variable region becomes DSGVTQTPKHLITATGQRVTLRCSPRSGDLSVYWYQQSLDQGLQFLIQYYNGEERAKGNILERFSAQQFPDLHSELNLSSLELGDSALYFCASSVGGGDTDTQYFGPGTRLTVL.